This T cell receptor beta chain was identified in a study of cytomegalovirus exposure and HLA in healthy donors. Study context: A preliminary data release comprised about 85 million unique TCRs obtained from HLA-typed donors. Out of 398 genotyped donors, 81% belonged to the Caucasian-associated ancestry cluster. The study, taken as a whole, reports: Exclusion applied to some V segments, including TRBV6-2 and TRBV6-3, as they were indistinguishable. Solely CMV serostatus was available to characterize immune exposure.

Germline V lookup: CDR1 SQVTM, CDR2 ANQGSEA. V gave up 4 bases and J gave up 5 bases, with 12 bases separating them. The CDR3 covers 12 residues. With regard to this clone: Its antigen remains unidentified.

The PCR contained 60 Vbeta and 13 Jbeta primers. This table comes from immunoSEQ multiplex PCR, and its TCRdb copy is limited to in-frame clones, with some not included. This sample carries around 200,000 clones, with 0.79% going to the ten biggest clones. Sequenced material: PBMCs. V usage is TRBV29-1 and J usage is TRBJ2-7, with D possibly being TRBD2 (5 bases). The receptor was derived from a woman aged 18-29 years in good health and CMV-seropositive. CDR3 bases: TGCAGCGTTGTCGGGCCGGGAAACGAGCAGTACTTC. Protein product: CSVVGPGNEQYF.